Each of the 13 T cell receptor beta chains below was sequenced from the same sample in a study of cytomegalovirus exposure and HLA in healthy donors. PCR used 60 Vbeta primers and 13 Jbeta primers. Repertoires were generated with immunoSEQ multiplex PCR, while TCRdb's copy carries only in-frame clones and drops some. The sample lists some 180,000 clones; 79% were seen once. Sequences were obtained from PBMCs. Receptor source: a woman in her 30s in good health and CMV-seropositive.

This chain uses TRBV30 with TRBJ2-7, with D possibly TRBD1 on 6 matching bases. V was trimmed by 1 base and J by 3 bases, leaving 16 bases between them. Germline V gives CDR1 GTSNPN, CDR2 SVGIG (reference sequence). The CDR3 has 15 residues. The CDR3 spells CAWSALWTVGYEQYF. CDR3 DNA sequence: TGTGCCTGGAGTGCACTTTGGACAGTCGGCTACGAGCAGTACTTC.

The count of this clone is one. This chain links TRBV11-2 with TRBJ2-3; 7 bases are shared with TRBD1. Losses at the gene ends were 5 bases for V and 0 bases for J; bases not matched to a gene: 8. CDR1 is SGHAT, CDR2 FQNNGV, per germline. CDR3 length: 16 amino acids. The CDR3 region is CASSRQGQSSTDTQYF. DNA of the CDR3: TGTGCCAGCAGCAGACAGGGACAGTCGAGCACAGATACGCAGTATTTT.

The CDR3 DNA reads as TGCGCCAGCAGCCACGAAGGAGCCGGGTTCGAGCAGTACTTC. This codes for CASSHEGAGFEQYF. This rearrangement joins TRBV4-1 to TRBJ2-7; D not certain. The CDR3 extends over 14 amino acids. Germline V gene data show CDR1 as MGHRA and CDR2 as YSYEKL. V lost 3 bases, J lost 6 bases, and 15 bases lay in between.

CDR3 in DNA: TGCGCCAGCAGCCGAACCGACAGGGGAAATCAGCCCCAGCATTTT. This sequence encodes CASSRTDRGNQPQHF. The V and J genes are TRBV4-1 and TRBJ1-5; TRBD1 matches 8 bases. V shed 4 bases, J shed 4 bases, and the junction held 6 bases outside the gene matches. Germline V gene sequence: CDR1 MGHRA, CDR2 YSYEKL. There are 15 residues in the CDR3.

The CDR3 bases are TGTGCCAGCAGCCCTACTCTCAGCACAGATACGCAGTATTTT. This sequence encodes CASSPTLSTDTQYF. The rearrangement links TRBV5-8 to TRBJ2-3; D gene unclear. Germline values: CDR1 SGHTS, CDR2 YDEGEE. Trimming removed 4 bases from V and 0 bases from J, with 9 bases in between. CDR3 length: 14 amino acids.

This clone has just one count. The chain couples TRBV6-6 to TRBJ1-6; D gene uncertain. The CDR3 spans 13 residues. Trimming removed 4 bases at V and 16 bases at J, with 17 bases between. CDR1 is MNHNY, CDR2 SVGAGI, per germline (reference sequence). In DNA, the CDR3 is TGTGCCAGCAGTTCTGACGTCGTGGAGGTACTCCACTTT. Encoded protein: CASSSDVVEVLHF.

V is TRBV10-2 and J is TRBJ2-1, with TRBD2 matching 11 bases. The CDR3 length is 16 residues. V dropped 1 base and J dropped 9; count of bases not matched to a gene: 8. CDR1 is WSHSY, CDR2 SAAADI, per germline. Here the CDR3 DNA reads TGCGCCAGCAGTGAGTTAGCGGGAGGGCCCCAGAGTGAGCAGTTCTTC. It is translated as CASSELAGGPQSEQFF.

V is TRBV18 and J is TRBJ2-7, with D maybe TRBD1 (6 bases). Germline values: CDR1 KGHSH, CDR2 LQKENI. The V end was cut by 9 bases, the J end by 0 bases, with 15 bases between. The CDR3 runs 14 residues. CDR3 DNA sequence: TGTGCCAGTTCTAGACAGGACTTCTCCTACGAGCAGTACTTC. This sequence encodes CASSRQDFSYEQYF.

The genes are TRBV7-6 and TRBJ2-7, with 7 bases aligning to TRBD1. The V segment lost 1 base and the J segment 1 base; nucleotides outside the gene matches: 7. From germline, CDR1 is SGHVS and CDR2 FNYEAQ. The CDR3 loop spans 16 amino acids. DNA of the CDR3: TGTGCCAGCAGCTTAGATCCTGGACAGGTGTCCTACGAGCAGTACTTC. Its protein is CASSLDPGQVSYEQYF. Full variable domain (outside the CDR3, taken from reference TRBV7-6 and TRBJ2-7): GAGVSQSPRYKVTKRGQDVALRCDPISGHVSLYWYRQALGQGPEFLTYFNYEAQQDKSGLPNDRFSAERPEGSISTLTIQRTEQRDSAMYRCASSLDPGQVSYEQYFGPGTRLTVT.

The chain couples TRBV11-2 to TRBJ2-5; D unclear. The CDR3 sequence is 11 residues long. Germline V gives CDR1 SGHAT, CDR2 FQNNGV. V shed 5 bases and J shed 5 bases, with 6 bases lying between them. The CDR3 DNA is TGTGCCAGCAGCAAACGGGAGACCCAGTACTTC. Translating it yields CASSKRETQYF.

This clone was counted between two and nine times. The chain employs TRBV7-8 and TRBJ1-5; D is ambiguous. The ends were cut back, 2 bases at V and 7 bases at J, with 15 bases in the middle. CDR1 and CDR2 (germline): SGHVS, FQNEAQ. There are 15 residues in the CDR3. The CDR3 DNA reads as TGTGCCAGCAGCTTATTGGGCAGAATAAACCAGCCCCAGCATTTT. This codes for CASSLLGRINQPQHF.

The genes are TRBV6-1 and TRBJ2-7, with D tentatively TRBD1 (5 bases). CDR1 is MNHNS, CDR2 SASEGT, per germline. The CDR3 has 15 amino acids. Trimming stripped 2 bases from V and 2 bases from J, with 13 bases between. CDR3 protein: CASSESAGYTYEQYF. DNA of the CDR3: TGTGCCAGCAGTGAATCGGCAGGGTACACCTACGAGCAGTACTTC.

This clone was counted a few times. The CDR3 coding sequence is TGTGCCAGCAGCAGGGGACAGGGTGAAGGCGGGGAGCTGTTTTTT. Translated, it gives CASSRGQGEGGELFF. The rearrangement uses TRBV11-3 and TRBJ2-2; TRBD1 matches 9 bases. This CDR3 is built from 15 residues. V trimming: 5 bases; J trimming: 7 bases; junction bases outside the gene matches: 8. Germline V gene lookup returns CDR1 SGHNT and CDR2 YENEEA.